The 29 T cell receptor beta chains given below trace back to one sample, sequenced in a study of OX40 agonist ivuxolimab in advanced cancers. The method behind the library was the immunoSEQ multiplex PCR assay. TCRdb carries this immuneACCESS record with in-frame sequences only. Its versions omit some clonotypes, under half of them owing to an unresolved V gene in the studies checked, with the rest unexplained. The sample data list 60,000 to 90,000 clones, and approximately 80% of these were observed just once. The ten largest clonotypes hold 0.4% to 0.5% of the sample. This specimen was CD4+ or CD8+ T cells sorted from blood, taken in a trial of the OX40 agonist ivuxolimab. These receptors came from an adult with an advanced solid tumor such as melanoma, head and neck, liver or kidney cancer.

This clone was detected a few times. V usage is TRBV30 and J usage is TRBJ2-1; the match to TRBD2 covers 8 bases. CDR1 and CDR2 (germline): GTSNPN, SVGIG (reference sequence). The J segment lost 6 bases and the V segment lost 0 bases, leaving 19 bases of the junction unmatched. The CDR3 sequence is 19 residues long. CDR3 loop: CAWSVRLGRAALPFNEQFF. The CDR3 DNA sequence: TGTGCCTGGAGTGTACGTCTCGGGAGGGCCGCTCTCCCTTTCAATGAGCAGTTCTTC.

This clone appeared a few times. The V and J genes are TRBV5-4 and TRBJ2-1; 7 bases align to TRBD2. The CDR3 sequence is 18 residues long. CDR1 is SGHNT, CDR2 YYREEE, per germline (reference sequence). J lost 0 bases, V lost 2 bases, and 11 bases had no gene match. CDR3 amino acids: CASSFGGSGPSSYNEQFF. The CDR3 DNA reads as TGTGCCAGCAGCTTCGGGGGTAGCGGGCCCAGCTCCTACAATGAGCAGTTCTTC.

For the CDR3, the DNA is TGCGCCAGCAGCCAAGATCAAGCCCGTAATCAGCCCCAGCATTTT. Protein sequence: CASSQDQARNQPQHF. This chain connects TRBV4-1 to TRBJ1-5; D is unclear. Trimming cost V 0 bases and J 4 bases, with 10 bases left between them. Germline values: CDR1 MGHRA, CDR2 YSYEKL. The CDR3 runs 15 residues.

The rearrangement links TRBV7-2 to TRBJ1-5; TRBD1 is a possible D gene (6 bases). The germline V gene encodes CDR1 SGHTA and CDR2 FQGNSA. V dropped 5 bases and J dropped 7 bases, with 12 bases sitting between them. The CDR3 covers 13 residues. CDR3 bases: TGTGCCAGCAGCCTCCGGCAGGGGCAGCCCCAGCATTTT. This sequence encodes CASSLRQGQPQHF.

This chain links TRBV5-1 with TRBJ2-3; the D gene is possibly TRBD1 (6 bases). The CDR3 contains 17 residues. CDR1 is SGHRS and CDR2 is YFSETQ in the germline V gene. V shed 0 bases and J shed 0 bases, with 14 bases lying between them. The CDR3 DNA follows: TGCGCCAGCAGCTTGGGAAGATCGACAGGAAGCACAGATACGCAGTATTTT. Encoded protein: CASSLGRSTGSTDTQYF.

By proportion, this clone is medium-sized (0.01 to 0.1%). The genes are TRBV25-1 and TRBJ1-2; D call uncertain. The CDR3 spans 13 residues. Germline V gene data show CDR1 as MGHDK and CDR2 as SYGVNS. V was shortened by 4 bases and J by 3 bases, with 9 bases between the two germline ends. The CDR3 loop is CASSAGLYYGYTF. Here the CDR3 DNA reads TGTGCCAGCAGTGCCGGGCTTTACTATGGCTACACCTTC.

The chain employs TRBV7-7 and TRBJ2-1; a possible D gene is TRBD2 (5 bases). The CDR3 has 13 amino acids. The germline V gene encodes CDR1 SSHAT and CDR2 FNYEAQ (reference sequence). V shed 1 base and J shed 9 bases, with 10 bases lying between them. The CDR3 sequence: CASSLVGTSEQFF. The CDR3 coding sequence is TGTGCCAGCAGCTTAGTGGGTACTAGTGAGCAGTTCTTC.

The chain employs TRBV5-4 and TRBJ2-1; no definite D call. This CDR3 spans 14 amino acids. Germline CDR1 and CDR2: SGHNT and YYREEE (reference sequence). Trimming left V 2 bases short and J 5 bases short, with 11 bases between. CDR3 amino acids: CASSFSRADNEQFF. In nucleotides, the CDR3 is TGTGCCAGCAGCTTCTCCCGGGCAGACAATGAGCAGTTCTTC. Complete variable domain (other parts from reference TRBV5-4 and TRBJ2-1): ETGVTQSPTHLIKTRGQQVTLRCSSQSGHNTVSWYQQALGQGPQFIFQYYREEENGRGNFPPRFSGLQFPNYSSELNVNALELDDSALYLCASSFSRADNEQFFGPGTRLTVL.

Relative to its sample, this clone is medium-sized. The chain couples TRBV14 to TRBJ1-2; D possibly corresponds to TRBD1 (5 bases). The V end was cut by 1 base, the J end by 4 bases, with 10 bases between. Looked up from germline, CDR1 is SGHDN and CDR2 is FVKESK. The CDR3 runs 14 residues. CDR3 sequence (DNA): TGTGCCAGCAGCCAAGGGGGCGCGGGCTATGGCTACACCTTC. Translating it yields CASSQGGAGYGYTF.

This CDR3 is CAISARVSQETQYF. The CDR3 DNA follows: TGTGCCATCAGTGCGAGGGTCAGTCAAGAGACCCAGTACTTC. The genes are TRBV10-3 and TRBJ2-5, with D possibly TRBD2 on 5 matching bases. The CDR3 is made up of 14 amino acids. The V end lost 4 bases, the J end lost 2 bases, and 11 bases lay between the germline ends. Per the germline V gene, CDR1 is ENHRY and CDR2 is SYGVKD.

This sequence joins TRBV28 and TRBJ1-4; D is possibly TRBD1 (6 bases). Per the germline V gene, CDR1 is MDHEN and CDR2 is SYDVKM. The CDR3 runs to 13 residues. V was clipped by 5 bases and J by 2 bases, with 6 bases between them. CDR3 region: CASSQGTNEKLFF. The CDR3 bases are TGTGCCAGCAGTCAGGGGACTAATGAAAAACTGTTTTTT.

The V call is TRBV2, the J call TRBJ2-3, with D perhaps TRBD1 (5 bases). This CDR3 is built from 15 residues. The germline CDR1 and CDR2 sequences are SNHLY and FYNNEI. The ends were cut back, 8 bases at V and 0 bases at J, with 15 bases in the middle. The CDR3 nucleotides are TGTGCCAGCGGGTACCAGGGCCGGAGCACAGATACGCAGTATTTT. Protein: CASGYQGRSTDTQYF.

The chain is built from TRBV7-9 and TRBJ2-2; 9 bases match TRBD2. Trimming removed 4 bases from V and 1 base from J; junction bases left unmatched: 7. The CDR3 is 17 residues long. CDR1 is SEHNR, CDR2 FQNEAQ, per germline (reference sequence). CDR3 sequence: CASSSTGTSRNTGELFF. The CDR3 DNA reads TGTGCCAGCAGCTCCACCGGGACTAGCAGGAACACCGGGGAGCTGTTTTTT.

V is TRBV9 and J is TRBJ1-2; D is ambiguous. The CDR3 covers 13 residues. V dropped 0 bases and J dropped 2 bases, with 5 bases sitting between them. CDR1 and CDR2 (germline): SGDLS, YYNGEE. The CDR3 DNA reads TGTGCCAGCAGCGTAGGGCCGAACTATGGCTACACCTTC. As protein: CASSVGPNYGYTF.

CDR3 bases: TGCGCCAGCAGCCAACCATTCGGACCACCCGAGCAGTACGTC. Protein product: CASSQPFGPPEQYV. J is TRBJ2-7 and V is TRBV4-1; D uncertain. The CDR3 is 14 residues long. CDR1 and CDR2 (germline): MGHRA, YSYEKL. V lost 2 bases and J lost 6, with 14 bases in between.

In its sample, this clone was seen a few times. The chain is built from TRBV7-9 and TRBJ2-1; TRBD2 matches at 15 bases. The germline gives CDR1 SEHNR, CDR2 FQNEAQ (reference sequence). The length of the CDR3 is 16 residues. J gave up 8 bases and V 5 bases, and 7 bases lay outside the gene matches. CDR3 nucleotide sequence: TGTGCCAGCAGCGTGGGACTAGCGGGAGGTGGGGATGAGCAGTTCTTC. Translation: CASSVGLAGGGDEQFF.

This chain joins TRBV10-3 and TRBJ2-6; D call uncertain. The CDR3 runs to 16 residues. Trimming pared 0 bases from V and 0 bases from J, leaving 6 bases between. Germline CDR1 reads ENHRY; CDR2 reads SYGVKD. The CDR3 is CAISESGSSGANVLTF. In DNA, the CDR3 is TGTGCCATCAGTGAGTCAGGTAGCTCTGGGGCCAACGTCCTGACTTTC.

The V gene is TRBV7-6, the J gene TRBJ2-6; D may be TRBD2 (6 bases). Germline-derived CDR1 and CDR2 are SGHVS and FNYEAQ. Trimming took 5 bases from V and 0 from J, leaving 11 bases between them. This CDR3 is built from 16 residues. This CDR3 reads CASSAGSGSGANVLTF. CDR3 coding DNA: TGTGCCAGCAGCGCGGGGTCGGGCTCTGGGGCCAACGTCCTGACTTTC.

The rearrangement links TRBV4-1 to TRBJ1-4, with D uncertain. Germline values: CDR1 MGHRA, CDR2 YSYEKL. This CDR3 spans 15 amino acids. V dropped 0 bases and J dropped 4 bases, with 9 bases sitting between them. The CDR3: CASSQEPGLNEKLFF. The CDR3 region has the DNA TGCGCCAGCAGCCAAGAACCGGGCCTTAATGAAAAACTGTTTTTT.

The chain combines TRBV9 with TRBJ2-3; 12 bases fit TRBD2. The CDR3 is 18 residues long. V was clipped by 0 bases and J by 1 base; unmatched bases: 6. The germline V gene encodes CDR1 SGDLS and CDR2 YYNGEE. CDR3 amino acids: CASSVGSSGGGGTDTQYF. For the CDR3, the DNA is TGTGCCAGCAGCGTAGGGTCTAGCGGGGGGGGTGGCACAGATACGCAGTATTTT.

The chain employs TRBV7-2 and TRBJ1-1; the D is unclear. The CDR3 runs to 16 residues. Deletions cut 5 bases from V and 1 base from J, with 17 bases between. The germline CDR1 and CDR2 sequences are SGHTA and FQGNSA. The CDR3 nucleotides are TGTGCCAGCAGCGAGAAGAACATTAGAGGGAACACTGAAGCTTTCTTT. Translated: CASSEKNIRGNTEAFF.

CDR3 protein: CASSENREWETQYF. Here the CDR3 DNA reads TGTGCCAGCAGTGAAAACAGGGAATGGGAGACCCAGTACTTC. The chain joins TRBV2 to TRBJ2-5; D perhaps matches TRBD1 (6 bases). The germline V gene encodes CDR1 SNHLY and CDR2 FYNNEI. V shed 2 bases and J shed 5 bases, with 12 bases lying between them. The CDR3 sequence is 14 residues long.

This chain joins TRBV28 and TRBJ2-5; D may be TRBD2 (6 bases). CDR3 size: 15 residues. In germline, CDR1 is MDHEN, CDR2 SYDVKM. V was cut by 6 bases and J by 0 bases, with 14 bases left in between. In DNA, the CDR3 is TGTGCCAGCAGGGCCCCTGGGAGGAACCAAGAGACCCAGTACTTC. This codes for CASRAPGRNQETQYF.

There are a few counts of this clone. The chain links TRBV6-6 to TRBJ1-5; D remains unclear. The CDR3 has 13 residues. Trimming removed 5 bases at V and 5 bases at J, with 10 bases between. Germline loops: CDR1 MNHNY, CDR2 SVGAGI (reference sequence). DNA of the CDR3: TGTGCCAGCAGTATCCCACCCTATCAGCCCCAGCATTTT. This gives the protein CASSIPPYQPQHF.

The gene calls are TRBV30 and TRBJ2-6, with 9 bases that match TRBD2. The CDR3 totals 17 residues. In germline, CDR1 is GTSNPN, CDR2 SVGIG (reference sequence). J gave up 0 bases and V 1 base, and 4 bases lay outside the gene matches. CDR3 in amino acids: CAWSEASGNSGANVLTF. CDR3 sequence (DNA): TGTGCCTGGAGTGAGGCTAGCGGGAACTCTGGGGCCAACGTCCTGACTTTC.

The CDR3: CASSLGGTPNYGYTF. The CDR3 DNA sequence: TGTGCCAGCAGCTTAGGGGGGACCCCTAACTATGGCTACACCTTC. The J gene is TRBJ1-2, the V gene TRBV13; possible D gene TRBD1, 5 bases. V lost 0 bases to trimming and J lost 0 bases, with 8 bases between them. CDR1 and CDR2 (germline): PRHDT, FYEKMQ (reference sequence). This CDR3 spans 15 amino acids.

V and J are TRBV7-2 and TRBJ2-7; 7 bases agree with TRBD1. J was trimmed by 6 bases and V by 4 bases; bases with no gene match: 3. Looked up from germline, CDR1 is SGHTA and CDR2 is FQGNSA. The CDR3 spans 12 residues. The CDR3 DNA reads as TGTGCCAGCAGCTCCACAGGGGTCGAGCAGTACTTC. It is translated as CASSSTGVEQYF.

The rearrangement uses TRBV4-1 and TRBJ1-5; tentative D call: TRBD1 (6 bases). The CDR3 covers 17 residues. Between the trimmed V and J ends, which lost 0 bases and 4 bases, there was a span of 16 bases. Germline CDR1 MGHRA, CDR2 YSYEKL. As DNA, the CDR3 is TGCGCCAGCAGCCAAGATAGTGACACAGGGAGGAATCAGCCCCAGCATTTT. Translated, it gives CASSQDSDTGRNQPQHF.

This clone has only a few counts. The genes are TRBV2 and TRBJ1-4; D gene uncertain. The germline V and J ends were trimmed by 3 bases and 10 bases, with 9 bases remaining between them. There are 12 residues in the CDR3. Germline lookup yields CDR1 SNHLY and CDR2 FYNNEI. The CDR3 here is CASSERRRKLFF. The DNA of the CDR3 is TGTGCCAGCAGTGAGAGGAGGCGAAAACTGTTTTTT.